The clone carrying this T cell receptor beta chain was counted many times. What it binds is not known. To make TCR beta libraries, researchers used iRepertoire HTBI primers and Arm-PCR of CDR3 regions. MiXCR was run by TCRdb on the multiplex PCR reads, yielding one entry per CDR3 protein. Altogether hundreds of thousands of distinct CDR3 sequences are present, more than 20% being singletons, with the ten largest covering less than 9%. The CDR3 is 15 residues long. Germline-derived CDR1 and CDR2 are MNHNS and SASEGT. V trimming: 8 bases; J trimming: 3 bases; junction bases outside the gene matches: 11. The entry originates in a study of regulatory T cells in long-lasting Graves disease. Across the whole study: With positive TSH receptor antibodies and over 5 years of antithyroid drugs, Graves' disease was considered persistent. Study results and limitations: A reduction in accuracy may have resulted from the small sample size. Persistent cases favored TRBV28, TRBJ1-2 and TRBJ2-5. Persistent Graves' patients showed a TCR diversity that was lower than that of newly diagnosed ones.

The time point was: persistent/refractory GD, antithyroid drugs over 5 years with positive TRAb. PBMC-derived RNA was used for the TCR library. The chain joins TRBV6-1 to TRBJ2-7; 9 bases line up with TRBD1. The sample consisted of peripheral blood mononuclear cells (PBMCs), taken when the disease was refractory, from a patient treated with antithyroid drugs. The receptor comes from a female donor with Graves disease. The CDR3 loop is CASRKTGTGFYEQYF. The DNA of the CDR3 is TGTGCCAGCCGAAAAACCGGGACAGGGTTCTACGAGCAGTACTTC.